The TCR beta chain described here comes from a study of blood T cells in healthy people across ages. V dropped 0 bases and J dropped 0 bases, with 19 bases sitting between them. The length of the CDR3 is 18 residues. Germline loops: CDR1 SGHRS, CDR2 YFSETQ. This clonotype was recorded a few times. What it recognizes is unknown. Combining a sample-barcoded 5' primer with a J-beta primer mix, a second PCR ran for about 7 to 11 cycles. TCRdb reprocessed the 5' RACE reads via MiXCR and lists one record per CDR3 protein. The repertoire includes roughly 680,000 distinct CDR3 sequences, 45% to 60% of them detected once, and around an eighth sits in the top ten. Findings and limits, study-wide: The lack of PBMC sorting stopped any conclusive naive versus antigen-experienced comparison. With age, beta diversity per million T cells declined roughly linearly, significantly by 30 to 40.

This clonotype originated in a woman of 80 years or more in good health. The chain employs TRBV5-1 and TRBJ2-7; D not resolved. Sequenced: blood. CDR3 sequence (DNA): TGCGCCAGCAGCTTGGAAGGCCCAAACAGTGATAGCTCCTACGAGCAGTACTTC. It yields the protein CASSLEGPNSDSSYEQYF.